One and the same sample provided the 7 T cell receptor beta chains below, sequenced in a study of blood T cell repertoires in COVID-19. Using immunoSEQ multiplex PCR, the repertoire was profiled, and TCRdb retains in-frame clones only, with some absent. Of roughly 330,000 clones in the sample, about 90% were seen once. Sample: PBMCs or T cells enriched from blood (not recorded which). These receptors all come from a woman in her 30s who had recovered from COVID-19.

This clone was counted a few times. V and J are TRBV27 and TRBJ1-3, with 8 bases fitting TRBD1. With 6 bases clipped from V and 6 bases from J, the junction kept 7 bases outside the gene matches. The CDR3 sequence is 14 residues long. CDR1 and CDR2 from the germline V gene are MNHEY and SMNVEV (reference sequence). The CDR3 here is CASSPRQGSNTIYF. The CDR3 nucleotides read TGTGCCAGCAGCCCGCGACAGGGGTCAAACACCATATATTTT.

The chain uses TRBV18 and TRBJ1-1; D is perhaps TRBD1 (6 bases). Germline assignment: CDR1 KGHSH and CDR2 LQKENI. There are 17 residues in the CDR3. Trimming took off 3 bases at V and 4 bases at J, with 21 bases between the two ends. The CDR3 reads CASSPDKQGPSGTEAFF. Written as DNA, the CDR3 is TGTGCCAGCTCACCCGATAAACAGGGACCGTCGGGCACTGAAGCTTTCTTT.

The table lists this clone with a count of one. The rearrangement joins TRBV5-5 to TRBJ1-2; D gene uncertain. The length of the CDR3 is 14 residues. V lost 4 bases and J lost 2, with 12 bases in between. CDR1 SGHKS and CDR2 YYEKEE come from the germline V gene (reference sequence). CDR3 sequence (DNA): TGTGCCAGCAGCGATCACAGCCTGAACTATGGCTACACCTTC. Protein: CASSDHSLNYGYTF. The full variable domain, its missing parts supplied by reference TRBV5-5 and TRBJ1-2, is DAGVTQSPTHLIKTRGQQVTLRCSPISGHKSVSWYQQVLGQGPQFIFQYYEKEERGRGNFPDRFSARQFPNYSSELNVNALLLGDSALYLCASSDHSLNYGYTFGSGTRLTVV.

The J gene is TRBJ2-2, the V gene TRBV5-1, with TRBD1 matching 8 bases. The J segment lost 3 bases and the V segment lost 0 bases, leaving 1 base of the junction unmatched. There are 15 residues in the CDR3. In germline, CDR1 is SGHRS, CDR2 YFSETQ. The CDR3 reads CASSLATGDTGELFF. The CDR3 DNA reads TGCGCCAGCAGCTTGGCGACAGGGGACACCGGGGAGCTGTTTTTT.

V usage is TRBV28 and J usage is TRBJ1-1, with D maybe TRBD1 (6 bases). V was cut by 3 bases and J by 2 bases, with 25 bases left in between. The CDR3 covers 19 residues. Germline V gene data show CDR1 as MDHEN and CDR2 as SYDVKM. The CDR3 region has the DNA TGTGCCAGCAGTTTTGACCCATACAGGGTCCGATCTTCCAACACTGAAGCTTTCTTT. Translating it yields CASSFDPYRVRSSNTEAFF.

V usage is TRBV9 and J usage is TRBJ1-1; D is undetermined. V shed 0 bases and J shed 6 bases, with 12 bases lying between them. The V gene's germline CDR1 is SGDLS and CDR2 YYNGEE. The CDR3 loop spans 14 amino acids. The CDR3 coding sequence is TGTGCCAGCAGCGTAGCTGAGGTGCACCCTGAAGCTTTCTTT. It specifies CASSVAEVHPEAFF.

The chain combines TRBV11-2 with TRBJ2-2, with 13 bases fitting TRBD2. V gave up 4 bases and J gave up 8 bases; unmatched junction bases: 7. CDR1 is SGHAT and CDR2 is FQNNGV in the germline V gene. CDR3 size: 16 residues. Written as DNA, the CDR3 is TGTGCCAGCAGCTACCGACTAGCGGGGGGTAGGGGGGAGCTGTTTTTT. Amino acid sequence: CASSYRLAGGRGELFF.